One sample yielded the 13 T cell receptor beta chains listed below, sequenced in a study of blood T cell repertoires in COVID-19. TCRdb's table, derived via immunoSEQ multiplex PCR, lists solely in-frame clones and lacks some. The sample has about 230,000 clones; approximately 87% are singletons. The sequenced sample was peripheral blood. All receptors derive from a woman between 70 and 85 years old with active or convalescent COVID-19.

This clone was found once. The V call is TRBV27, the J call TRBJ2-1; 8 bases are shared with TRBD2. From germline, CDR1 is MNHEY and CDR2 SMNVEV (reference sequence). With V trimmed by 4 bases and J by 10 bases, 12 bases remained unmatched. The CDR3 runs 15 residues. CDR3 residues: CASSSSAGADGEQFF. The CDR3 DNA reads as TGTGCCAGCAGTTCATCAGCGGGAGCGGATGGGGAGCAGTTCTTC.

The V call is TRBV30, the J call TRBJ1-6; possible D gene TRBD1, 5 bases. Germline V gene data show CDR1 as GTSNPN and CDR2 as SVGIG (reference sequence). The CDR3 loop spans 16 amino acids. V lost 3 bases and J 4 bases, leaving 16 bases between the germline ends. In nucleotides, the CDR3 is TGTGCCTGGAGCGAAGGAGGGACCTTTTATAATTCACCCCTCCACTTT. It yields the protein CAWSEGGTFYNSPLHF. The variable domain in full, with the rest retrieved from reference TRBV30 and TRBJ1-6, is SQTIHQWPATLVQPVGSPLSLECTVEGTSNPNLYWYRQAAGRGLQLLFYSVGIGQISSEVPQNLSASRPQDRQFILSSKKLLLSDSGFYLCAWSEGGTFYNSPLHFGNGTRLTVT.

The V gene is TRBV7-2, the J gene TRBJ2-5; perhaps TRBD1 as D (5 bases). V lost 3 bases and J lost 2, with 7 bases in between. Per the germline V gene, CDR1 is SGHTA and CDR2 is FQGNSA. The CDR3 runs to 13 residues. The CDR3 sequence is CASSFRAQETQYF. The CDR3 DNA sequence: TGTGCCAGCAGCTTCAGGGCGCAAGAGACCCAGTACTTC. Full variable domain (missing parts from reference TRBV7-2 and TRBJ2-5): GAGVSQSPSNKVTEKGKDVELRCDPISGHTALYWYRQSLGQGLEFLIYFQGNSAPDKSGLPSDRFSAERTGGSVSTLTIQRTQQEDSAVYLCASSFRAQETQYFGPGTRLLVL.

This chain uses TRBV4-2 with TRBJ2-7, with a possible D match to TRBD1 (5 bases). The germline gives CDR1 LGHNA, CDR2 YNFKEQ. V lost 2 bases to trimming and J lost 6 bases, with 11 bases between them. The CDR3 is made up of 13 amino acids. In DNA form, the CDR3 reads TGTGCCAGCAGCCAACGCTGGGGCTCCGAGCAGTACTTC. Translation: CASSQRWGSEQYF.

The CDR3 loop reads CASSQESSGGEQYF. The CDR3 DNA follows: TGTGCCAGCAGCCAAGAATCGAGCGGAGGGGAGCAGTACTTC. J is TRBJ2-7 and V is TRBV3-1 (or the pseudogene TRBV3-2); D may be TRBD2 (6 bases). Trimming took 0 bases from V and 7 from J, leaving 13 bases between them. This CDR3 has 14 amino acids. In germline, CDR1 is LGHDT, CDR2 YNNKEL (reference sequence).

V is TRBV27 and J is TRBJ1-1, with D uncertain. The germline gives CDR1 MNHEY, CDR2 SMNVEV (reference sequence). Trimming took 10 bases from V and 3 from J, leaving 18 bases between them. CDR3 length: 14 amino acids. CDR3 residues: CATRVFREYTEAFF. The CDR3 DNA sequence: TGTGCCACCCGGGTCTTCCGGGAGTACACTGAAGCTTTCTTT.

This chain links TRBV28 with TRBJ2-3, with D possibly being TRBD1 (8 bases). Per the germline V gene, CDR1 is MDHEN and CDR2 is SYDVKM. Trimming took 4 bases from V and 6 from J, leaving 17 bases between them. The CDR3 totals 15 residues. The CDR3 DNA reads TGTGCCAGCAGTTCCAATGGACAGGGAGGGGATACGCAGTATTTT. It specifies CASSSNGQGGDTQYF. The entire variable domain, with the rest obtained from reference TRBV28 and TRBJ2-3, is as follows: DVKVTQSSRYLVKRTGEKVFLECVQDMDHENMFWYRQDPGLGLRLIYFSYDVKMKEKGDIPEGYSVSREKKERFSLILESASTNQTSMYLCASSSNGQGGDTQYFGPGTRLTVL.

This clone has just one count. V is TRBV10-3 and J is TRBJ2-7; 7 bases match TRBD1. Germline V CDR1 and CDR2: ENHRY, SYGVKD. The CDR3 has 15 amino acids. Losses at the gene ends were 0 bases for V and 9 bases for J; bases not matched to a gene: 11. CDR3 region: CAISESGQDVVAQYF. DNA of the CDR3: TGTGCCATCAGTGAGTCTGGACAGGATGTGGTCGCGCAGTACTTC.

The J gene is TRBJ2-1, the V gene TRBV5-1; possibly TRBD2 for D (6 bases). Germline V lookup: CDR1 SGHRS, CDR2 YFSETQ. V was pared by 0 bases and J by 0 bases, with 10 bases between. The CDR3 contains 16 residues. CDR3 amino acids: CASSLGGGASYNEQFF. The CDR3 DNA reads TGCGCCAGCAGCTTGGGGGGCGGGGCCTCCTACAATGAGCAGTTCTTC.

CDR3 sequence (DNA): TGTGCCAGCAACTTCGGGGGGACCCAGTACTTC. Translation: CASNFGGTQYF. The chain is built from TRBV5-5 and TRBJ2-5; perhaps TRBD2 as D (6 bases). V dropped 6 bases and J dropped 7 bases, with 10 bases sitting between them. The CDR3 contains 11 residues. CDR1 is SGHKS, CDR2 YYEKEE, per germline (reference sequence). Using reference TRBV5-5 and TRBJ2-5 for the parts outside the CDR3, the full variable domain is DAGVTQSPTHLIKTRGQQVTLRCSPISGHKSVSWYQQVLGQGPQFIFQYYEKEERGRGNFPDRFSARQFPNYSSELNVNALLLGDSALYLCASNFGGTQYFGPGTRLLVL.

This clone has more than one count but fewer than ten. The CDR3 DNA is TGTGCCAGCAGCCCGGCACTAGCGGGGGGCCTGGAGCAGTACTTC. Amino acids: CASSPALAGGLEQYF. The gene calls are TRBV5-6 and TRBJ2-7; 12 nucleotides match TRBD2. V shed 4 bases and J 7 bases; nucleotides not matched to a gene: 9. This CDR3 has 15 residues. CDR1 and CDR2 (germline): SGHDT, YYEEEE.

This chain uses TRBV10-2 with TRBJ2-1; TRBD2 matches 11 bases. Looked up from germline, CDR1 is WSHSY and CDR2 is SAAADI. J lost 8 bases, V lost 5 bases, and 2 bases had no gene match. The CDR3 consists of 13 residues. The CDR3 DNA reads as TGCGCCAGCAGTCTAGCGGGGGGCTATGAGCAGTTCTTC. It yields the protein CASSLAGGYEQFF.

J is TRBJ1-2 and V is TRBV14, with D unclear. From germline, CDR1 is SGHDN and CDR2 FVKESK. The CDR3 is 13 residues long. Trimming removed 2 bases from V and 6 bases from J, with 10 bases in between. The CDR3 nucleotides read TGTGCCAGCAGCCAATCAGACTGGAATGGCTACACCTTC. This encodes CASSQSDWNGYTF. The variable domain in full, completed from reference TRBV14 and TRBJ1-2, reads EAGVTQFPSHSVIEKGQTVTLRCDPISGHDNLYWYRRVMGKEIKFLLHFVKESKQDESGMPNNRFLAERTGGTYSTLKVQPAELEDSGVYFCASSQSDWNGYTFGSGTRLTVV.